The clone carrying this T cell receptor beta chain was seen only a few times. Antigen unknown. Deletions cut 1 base from V and 3 bases from J, with 12 bases between. The CDR3 sequence is 16 residues long. Germline loops: CDR1 SEHNR, CDR2 FQNEAQ (reference sequence). This sample is part of a study of cytomegalovirus exposure and HLA in healthy donors. Broader study findings: Solely CMV serostatus was available to characterize immune exposure.

Vbeta (60) and Jbeta (13) primers were used in the PCR. Using immunoSEQ multiplex PCR, the repertoire was profiled, and TCRdb retains in-frame clones only, with some absent. The table records fewer than 200,000 clones, less than 80% of them present only once. The specimen was PBMCs. The V gene is TRBV7-9, the J gene TRBJ1-4; possible D gene TRBD1, 5 bases. This TCR was recovered from a woman in her thirties or forties in good health and CMV-seronegative. The CDR3 coding sequence is TGTGCCAGCAGCTTAGATCAGGGCGGCCCTAATGAAAAACTGTTTTTT. Its translation is CASSLDQGGPNEKLFF. Full variable domain (outside the CDR3, taken from reference TRBV7-9 and TRBJ1-4): DTGVSQNPRHKITKRGQNVTFRCDPISEHNRLYWYRQTLGQGPEFLTYFQNEAQLEKSRLLSDRFSAERPKGSFSTLEIQRTEQGDSAMYLCASSLDQGGPNEKLFFGSGTQLSVL.